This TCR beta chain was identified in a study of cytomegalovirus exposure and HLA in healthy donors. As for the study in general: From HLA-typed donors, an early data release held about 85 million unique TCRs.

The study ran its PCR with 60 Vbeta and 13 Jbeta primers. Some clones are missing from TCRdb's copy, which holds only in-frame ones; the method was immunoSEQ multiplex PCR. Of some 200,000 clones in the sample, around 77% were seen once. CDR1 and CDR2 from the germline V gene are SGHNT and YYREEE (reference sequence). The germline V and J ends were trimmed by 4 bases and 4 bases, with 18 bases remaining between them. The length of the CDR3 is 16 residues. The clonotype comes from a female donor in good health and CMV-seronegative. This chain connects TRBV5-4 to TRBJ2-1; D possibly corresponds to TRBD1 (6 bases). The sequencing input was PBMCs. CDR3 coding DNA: TGTGCCAGCAGCACCGTGACAGGCCGGGATTACAATGAGCAGTTCTTC. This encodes CASSTVTGRDYNEQFF.